The subject of this entry is one TCR beta chain. Its antigen is unknown. No qualities accompany the bases; no much larger clone lies one base away. This sample stems from a study of blood T cell repertoires in COVID-19 (dated by TCRdb to 2018 to 2021). In the study overall: Samples from collaborators originated in the United States, Italy and Spain and spanned both the acute and convalescent phases of COVID-19. The prospective study material was composed of cDNA or gDNA derived from T cells, B-cell-depleted T cells, or PBMCs. The dataset comprised deeply sampled blood TCRbeta repertoires from subjects exposed to, actively infected with, or recovered from COVID-19. The repertoires were released in a freely available public database intended as a resource for research on the immune response to SARS-CoV-2. The samples were drawn from two sources: the first 160 participants of the ongoing ImmuneRACE study, and fewer than 1,500 subjects contributed by 6 global collaborators. Sample metadata almost always included a de-identified subject ID, COVID-19 status, age in years and sex. HLA class I and class II types, where available, came from metadata supplied by the sample provider rather than from assay-based typing.

TCRbeta CDR3 regions were amplified from genomic DNA using the immunoSEQ Assay, a bias-controlled multiplex PCR. Processing in the source paper ran as follows. Nucleated cell counts per sample were estimated from amplification of reference gene primers within the assay. To quantify the absolute abundance of each unique TCRbeta CDR3 rearrangement, sequence reads were collapsed and filtered. Productive Simpson clonality was computed per sample as the square root of Simpson's diversity index over productive rearrangements. In TCRdb, the immuneACCESS table is reduced to in-frame sequences with V and J assigned. These tables do not hold every clone; where another copy was compared, an unresolved V gene accounts for under half, and the others remain unexplained. V and J calls and clone size come straight from that table; D and trimming were deduced from the DNA. This sample lists about 240,000 clones; around 90% were detected once. The top ten hold more than 6.5% of the sample.

Collaborating institutions collected whole blood in K2EDTA tubes following their own protocols. For TCRbeta analysis, collaborators shipped samples in one of three forms: frozen whole blood, isolated PBMCs, or DNA extracted from either of those sample types. The junction shows trimming of 0 bases on V and 0 bases on J, and the gene matches do not reach 8 bases of it. CDR1 and CDR2 (SGHRS, YFSETQ) derive from the germline V gene. The CDR3 covers 17 residues, taking in both the cysteine and the phenylalanine. Only the CDR3 DNA is retained, 51 bases long and in frame from the first base. Overall study outcomes, separate from this receptor: Clinical and demographic metadata were provided uncurated, with the amount varying by source and participant.

The sequenced material came from peripheral blood. The TCR sequence derives from a woman aged 70-85 years with active or convalescent COVID-19. The chain was built from TRBV5-1 and TRBJ1-1; 7 bases in between match TRBD1. The nucleotides read TGCGCCAGCAGCTTGGCCAGGGGGACGGCCATGAACACTGAAGCTTTCTTT. Translation gives CASSLARGTAMNTEAFF.